The clone carrying this TCR beta chain was counted only a few times. One end of the junction is discordant with germline, which a read error may explain. For Graves' hyperthyroidism to be stable, ophthalmopathy could not progress within 18 months. Amplification of TCR beta CDR3 regions was performed using RNA transcripts as template. The primer set for the first-round RT-PCR of the TCR CDR3 was HTBI. TCRdb re-called the multiplex PCR reads with MiXCR, one entry per CDR3 protein. The table includes just over 550,000 distinct CDR3 sequences, roughly 46% detected once. This sample was included in a study of T cells in Graves' hyperthyroidism and ophthalmopathy. Germline lookup yields CDR1 SGHAT and CDR2 FQDESV (reference sequence). CDR3 length: 14 amino acids.

The rearrangement uses TRBV11-1 and TRBJ1-2, with 7 nucleotides matching TRBD1. Sequenced input: peripheral blood or thyroid tissue (not recorded which). This receptor was obtained from a young woman with Graves' hyperthyroidism. CDR3 sequence (DNA): TGTGCCAGCAGCTTAGGCCGAGGACAGGCAAAATCGGACTTC. Encoded protein: CASSLGRGQAKSDF. Using reference TRBV11-1 and TRBJ1-2 for the parts outside the CDR3, the full variable domain is EAEVAQSPRYKITEKSQAVAFWCDPISGHATLYWYRQILGQGPELLVQFQDESVVDDSQLPKDRFSAERLKGVDSTLKIQPAELGDSAMYLCASSLGRGQAKSDFGSGTRLTVV.